These T cell receptor beta chains were read from a single sample in a study of blood T cell repertoires in COVID-19. The protocol was immunoSEQ multiplex PCR, while the TCRdb copy is restricted to in-frame clones and leaves out a portion. The sample has about 9,900 clones, around 80% seen once. The source material was peripheral blood. The receptors here all came from a man between 60 and 75 years old with active COVID-19. Both conserved end residues are trimmed from each CDR3. Fields, in order: V gene, J gene, CDR3 protein.

TRBV5-6	TRBJ2-7	ASSAGWNEQY
TRBV27	TRBJ2-2	ASNHGRQGAIAGELF
TRBV28	TRBJ2-7	ATRTGSDEQY
TRBV28	TRBJ2-2	ASSFIFQGNGELF
TRBV6-5	TRBJ2-3	ASRARGATDTQY
TRBV7-2	TRBJ2-7	ASSNSYEQY
TRBV6-7	TRBJ2-3	ASSYPERAWSGDYTQY
TRBV6-5	TRBJ2-3	ASTPGQGAFMQY
TRBV19	TRBJ1-5	ASSEDGGRPQH
TRBV10-3	TRBJ1-1	AIRLGGTEAF
TRBV7-9	TRBJ1-6	ASSFGDSPLH
TRBV5-1	TRBJ2-7	ASSLVPGDSYEQY
TRBV28	TRBJ1-2	ASSFSTGGGYT
TRBV4-1	TRBJ2-5	ASSQDSGFQETQY
TRBV7-8	TRBJ1-1	ASSLLDRGTF
TRBV12-5	TRBJ2-1	ASGPFLSGVFNEQF
TRBV7-9	TRBJ2-5	ASSLNLGSQETQY
TRBV13	TRBJ2-7	ASSPGTDPYEQY
TRBV7-9	TRBJ2-2	ASSYDRAVLTGELF
TRBV9	TRBJ1-2	ASDRANYGYT
TRBV9	TRBJ1-6	ASSVATGYNSPLH
TRBV5-1	TRBJ2-3	ASSSAGVRDTQY
TRBV9	TRBJ1-2	ASSPLVLSGYT
TRBV29-1	TRBJ1-5	SVGYTGTGDPNSNQPQH
TRBV28	TRBJ2-7	ASSFRSGKGVEQY
TRBV2	TRBJ1-1	ASSERQNTEAF
TRBV7-7	TRBJ2-5	ASSLRTGQNGETQY
TRBV9	TRBJ1-2	ASSGSKGYT
TRBV10-3	TRBJ2-6	AISDPVVLT
TRBV29-1	TRBJ2-1	SVQQGVPQF
TRBV29-1	TRBJ2-3	SVTHRSRTDTQY
TRBV7-3	TRBJ2-6	ASSQIGGVGANVLT
TRBV6-4	TRBJ2-1	ASSVGQENNEQF
TRBV6-2/TRBV6-3	TRBJ2-1	ASSSTGTSGRASYNEQF
TRBV28	TRBJ1-1	AAGGLITEAF
TRBV11-3	TRBJ2-1	ASSSETRDGLWNSYNEQF
TRBV27	TRBJ1-2	ASSSGYHTGYT
TRBV7-3	TRBJ2-3	ASSAIAGGPTDTQY
TRBV27	TRBJ1-5	ASSPRGGRGNQPQH
TRBV18	TRBJ2-7	ASSRTGGRYEQY
TRBV5-1	TRBJ1-4	ASSLQARESGKLF
TRBV7-9	TRBJ1-1	ASSFEGAGGEAF
TRBV13	TRBJ1-2	ASSFASTGVVGGYT
TRBV7-8	TRBJ2-1	ASSRYGGEQF
TRBV7-8	TRBJ2-3	ASSLEVGRGRRDTQY
TRBV7-9	TRBJ2-1	ASSLERDNEQF
TRBV2	TRBJ1-4	ASRPGVTNEKLF
TRBV19	TRBJ1-2	ASTRGGGYGYT
TRBV2	TRBJ2-7	ASQPAGTATYEQY
TRBV6-1	TRBJ2-1	ASSEAGGTPQF
TRBV19	TRBJ2-1	ASSIEAVAGGGKNNEQF
TRBV25-1	TRBJ1-4	ASSRQGARVGKLF
TRBV6-5	TRBJ1-6	ASRDRDRVSPLH
TRBV11-2	TRBJ1-2	ASSSGQFLNYGYT
TRBV19	TRBJ2-3	ASSIGPDTQY
TRBV6-5	TRBJ1-5	ASRGGQGSNQPQH
TRBV5-4	TRBJ1-1	ASSLIRGQGLTEAF